This entry describes one T cell receptor (beta chain). Its antigen is currently unknown. The PCR employed 60 Vbeta primers together with 13 Jbeta primers. Some clones are missing from TCRdb's copy, which holds only in-frame ones; the method was immunoSEQ multiplex PCR. The top ten clones hold 2% to 2.5% of a sample with about 130,000 clones, roughly three quarters of them seen once. Germline loops: CDR1 KGHSH, CDR2 LQKENI. The CDR3 runs to 15 residues. V was cut by 3 bases and J by 1 base, with 10 bases left in between. This sample is drawn from a study of cytomegalovirus exposure and HLA in healthy donors. General observations from the study: Across all donors, roughly uniform sequencing depth was an assumption of the presence/absence analyses.

The gene calls are TRBV18 and TRBJ1-5; unclear D gene. This clonotype originated in a man aged 25-45 years in good health and CMV-seronegative. Sample: PBMCs. The CDR3, as DNA: TGTGCCAGCTCACCCCTGGCAGGCAGCAATCAGCCCCAGCATTTT. It encodes CASSPLAGSNQPQHF.